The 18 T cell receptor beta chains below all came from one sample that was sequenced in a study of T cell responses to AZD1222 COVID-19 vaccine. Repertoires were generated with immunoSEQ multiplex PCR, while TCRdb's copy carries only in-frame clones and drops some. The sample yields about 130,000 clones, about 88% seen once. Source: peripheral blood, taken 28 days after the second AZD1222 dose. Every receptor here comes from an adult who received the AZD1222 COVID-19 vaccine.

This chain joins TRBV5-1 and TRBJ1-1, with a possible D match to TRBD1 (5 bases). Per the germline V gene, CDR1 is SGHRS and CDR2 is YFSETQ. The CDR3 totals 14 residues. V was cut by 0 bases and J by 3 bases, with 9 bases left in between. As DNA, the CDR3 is TGCGCCAGCAGCTTGGCCGGAGGGGACACTGAAGCTTTCTTT. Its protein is CASSLAGGDTEAFF.

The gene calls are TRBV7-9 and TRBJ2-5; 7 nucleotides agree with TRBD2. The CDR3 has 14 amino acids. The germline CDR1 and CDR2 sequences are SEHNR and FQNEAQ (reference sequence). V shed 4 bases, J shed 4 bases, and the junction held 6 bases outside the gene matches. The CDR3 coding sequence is TGTGCCAGCAGCTACGGACTAGTCCCAGAGACCCAGTACTTC. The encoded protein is CASSYGLVPETQYF.

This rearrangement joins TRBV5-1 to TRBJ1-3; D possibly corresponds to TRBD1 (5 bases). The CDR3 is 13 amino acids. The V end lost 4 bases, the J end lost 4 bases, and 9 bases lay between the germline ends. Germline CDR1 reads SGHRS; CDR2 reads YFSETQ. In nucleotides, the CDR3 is TGCGCCAGCAGCCCGGGGGACGGAAACACCATATATTTT. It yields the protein CASSPGDGNTIYF.

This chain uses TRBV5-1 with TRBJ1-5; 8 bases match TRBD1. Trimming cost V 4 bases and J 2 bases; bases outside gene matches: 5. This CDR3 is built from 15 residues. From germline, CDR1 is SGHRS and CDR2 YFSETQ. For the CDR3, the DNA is TGCGCCAGCAGCCCGACGGGACAGGGCAATCAGCCCCAGCATTTT. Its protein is CASSPTGQGNQPQHF.

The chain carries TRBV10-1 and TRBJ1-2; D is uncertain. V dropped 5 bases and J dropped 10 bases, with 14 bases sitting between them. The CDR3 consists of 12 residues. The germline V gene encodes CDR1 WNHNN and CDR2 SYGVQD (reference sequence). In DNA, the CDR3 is TGCGCCAGCAGTCACGACGGGAAGGCCTACACCTTC. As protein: CASSHDGKAYTF.

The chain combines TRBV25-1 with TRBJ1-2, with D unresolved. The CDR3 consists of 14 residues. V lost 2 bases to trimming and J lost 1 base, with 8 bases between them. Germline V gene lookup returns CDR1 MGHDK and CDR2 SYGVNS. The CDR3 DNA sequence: TGTGCCAGCAGTGAAATAACGTTTAACTATGGCTACACCTTC. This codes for CASSEITFNYGYTF.

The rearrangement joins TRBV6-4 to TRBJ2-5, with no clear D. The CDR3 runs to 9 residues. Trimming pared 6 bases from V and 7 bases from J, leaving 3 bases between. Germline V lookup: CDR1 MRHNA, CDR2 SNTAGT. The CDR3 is CASRGTQYF. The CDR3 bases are TGTGCCAGCAGGGGGACCCAGTACTTC.

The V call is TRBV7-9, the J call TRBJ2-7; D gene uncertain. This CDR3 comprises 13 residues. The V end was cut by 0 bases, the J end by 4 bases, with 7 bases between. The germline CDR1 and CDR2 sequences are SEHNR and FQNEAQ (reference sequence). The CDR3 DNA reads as TGTGCCAGCAGCTTAGCAAGGCAGTACGAGCAGTACTTC. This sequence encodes CASSLARQYEQYF.

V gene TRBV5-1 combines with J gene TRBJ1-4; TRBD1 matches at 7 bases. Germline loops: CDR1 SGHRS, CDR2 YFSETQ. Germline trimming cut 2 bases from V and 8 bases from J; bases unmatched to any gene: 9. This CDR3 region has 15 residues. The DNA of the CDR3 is TGCGCCAGCAGCTTCGGGACAGCGGGTACGGAAAAACTGTTTTTT. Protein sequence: CASSFGTAGTEKLFF. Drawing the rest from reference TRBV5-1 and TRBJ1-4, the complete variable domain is KAGVTQTPRYLIKTRGQQVTLSCSPISGHRSVSWYQQTPGQGLQFLFEYFSETQRNKGNFPGRFSGRQFSNSRSEMNVSTLELGDSALYLCASSFGTAGTEKLFFGSGTQLSVL.

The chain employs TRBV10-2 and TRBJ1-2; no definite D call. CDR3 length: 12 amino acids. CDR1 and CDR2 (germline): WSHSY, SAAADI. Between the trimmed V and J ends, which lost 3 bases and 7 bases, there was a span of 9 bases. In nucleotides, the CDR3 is TGCGCCAGCAGTGACTACGACGGTGGCTACACCTTC. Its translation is CASSDYDGGYTF.

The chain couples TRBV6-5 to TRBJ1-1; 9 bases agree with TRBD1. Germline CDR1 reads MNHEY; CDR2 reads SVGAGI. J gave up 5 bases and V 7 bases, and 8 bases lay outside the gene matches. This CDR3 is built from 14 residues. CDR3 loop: CASIRDRAGTEAFF. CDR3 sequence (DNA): TGTGCCAGCATCCGGGACAGGGCGGGGACTGAAGCTTTCTTT.

CDR3 bases: TGTGCCAGCAGTAAGACAGGGGGAGAAACTGAAGCTTTCTTT. This sequence encodes CASSKTGGETEAFF. This chain joins TRBV6-2 or TRBV6-3 and TRBJ1-1, with TRBD1 identical over 9 bases. The CDR3 sequence is 14 residues long. The germline V gene encodes CDR1 MNHEY and CDR2 SVGEGT. V was clipped by 5 bases and J by 5 bases; unmatched bases: 6.

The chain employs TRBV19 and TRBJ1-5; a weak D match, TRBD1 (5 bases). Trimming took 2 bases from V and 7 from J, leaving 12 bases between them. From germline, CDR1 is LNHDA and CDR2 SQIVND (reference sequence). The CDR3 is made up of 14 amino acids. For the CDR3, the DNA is TGTGCCAGTAGTATAAGAGGGGCGGGGCAGCCCCAGCATTTT. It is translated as CASSIRGAGQPQHF.

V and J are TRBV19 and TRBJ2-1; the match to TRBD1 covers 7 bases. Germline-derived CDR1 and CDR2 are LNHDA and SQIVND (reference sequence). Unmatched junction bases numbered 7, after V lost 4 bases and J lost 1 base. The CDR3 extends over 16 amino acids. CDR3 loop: CASSTPGQISYNEQFF. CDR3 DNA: TGTGCCAGTAGTACCCCGGGACAGATTTCCTACAATGAGCAGTTCTTC. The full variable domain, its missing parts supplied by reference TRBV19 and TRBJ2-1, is DGGITQSPKYLFRKEGQNVTLSCEQNLNHDAMYWYRQDPGQGLRLIYYSQIVNDFQKGDIAEGYSVSREKKESFPLTVTSAQKNPTAFYLCASSTPGQISYNEQFFGPGTRLTVL.

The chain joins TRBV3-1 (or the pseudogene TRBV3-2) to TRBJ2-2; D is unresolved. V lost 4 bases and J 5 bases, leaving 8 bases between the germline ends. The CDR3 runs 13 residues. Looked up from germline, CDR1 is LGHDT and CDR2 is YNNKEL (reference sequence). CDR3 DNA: TGTGCCAGCAGCCTCCAGAGGACCGGGGAGCTGTTTTTT. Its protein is CASSLQRTGELFF.

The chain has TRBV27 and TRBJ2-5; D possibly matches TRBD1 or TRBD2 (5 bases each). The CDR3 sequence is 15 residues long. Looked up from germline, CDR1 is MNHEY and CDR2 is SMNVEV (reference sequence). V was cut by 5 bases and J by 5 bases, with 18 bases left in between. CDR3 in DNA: TGTGCCAGCAGTCTCAGATTGGGACCGCGGGAGACCCAGTACTTC. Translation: CASSLRLGPRETQYF.

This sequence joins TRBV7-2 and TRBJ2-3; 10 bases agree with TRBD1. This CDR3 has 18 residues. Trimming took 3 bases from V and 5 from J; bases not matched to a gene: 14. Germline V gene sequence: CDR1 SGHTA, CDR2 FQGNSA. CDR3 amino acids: CASSFSTPGQGYEDTQYF. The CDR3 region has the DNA TGTGCCAGCAGCTTCTCCACACCGGGACAGGGGTACGAAGATACGCAGTATTTT.

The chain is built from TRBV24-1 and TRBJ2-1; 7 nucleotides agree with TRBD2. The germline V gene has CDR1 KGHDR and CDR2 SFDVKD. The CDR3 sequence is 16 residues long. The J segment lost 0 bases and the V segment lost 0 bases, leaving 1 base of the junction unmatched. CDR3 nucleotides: TGTGCCACCAGTGATTTGCCGGGGGGCTCCTACAATGAGCAGTTCTTC. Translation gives CATSDLPGGSYNEQFF.